Following are 15 T cell receptor beta chains from one sample sequenced in a study of cytomegalovirus exposure and HLA in healthy donors (dated 2017 in TCRdb). Library preparation employed the immunoSEQ multiplex PCR assay. A mixture of 60 forward primers for TCR Vbeta segments and 13 reverse primers for TCR Jbeta segments was used in the multiplex PCR. TCRdb took over this immuneACCESS table, retaining in-frame rearrangements with V and J assigned. Such tables are incomplete; in checked studies, under half of the missing clones stem from an unresolved V gene, and the remainder is unexplained. This sample has 210,000 or so clones in its table, and more than 60% of those were observed once. The ten largest clones represent approximately 2.1% of the sample. The source material was PBMCs. The receptors stem from a woman in her 30s in good health and CMV-seropositive.

Regarding this clone: Other DNA sequences within the sample encode an identical CDR3. The J gene is TRBJ1-1, the V gene TRBV5-1, with 8 bases matching TRBD1. The V segment lost 0 bases and the J segment 1 base; nucleotides outside the gene matches: 2. CDR3 length equals 15 residues. Germline loops: CDR1 SGHRS, CDR2 YFSETQ. The DNA for the CDR3 is TGCGCCAGCAGCTTGGAAGGACAGGGGAACACTGAAGCTTTCTTT. Translated: CASSLEGQGNTEAFF.

The chain has TRBV4-2 and TRBJ2-6, with 7 positions matching TRBD1. The V gene end was trimmed by 4 bases and the J gene end by 0 bases; junction bases not matched to a gene: 9. The germline V gene encodes CDR1 LGHNA and CDR2 YNFKEQ. This CDR3 region has 18 residues. The CDR3 region has the DNA TGTGCCAGCAGCCGGACGACAGGGAAGAGCTCTGGGGCCAACGTCCTGACTTTC. The encoded protein is CASSRTTGKSSGANVLTF.

The CDR3 DNA reads TGCGCCAGCCGCGCCCTTACAGGGGCCATCGGTGATACGCAGTATTTT. Translated: CASRALTGAIGDTQYF. This chain uses TRBV4-1 with TRBJ2-3; 7 bases agree with TRBD1. There are 16 residues in the CDR3. V lost 8 bases to trimming and J lost 6 bases; unmatched junction nucleotides: 17. Germline assignment: CDR1 MGHRA and CDR2 YSYEKL.

This clone was observed a single time. The rearrangement uses TRBV25-1 and TRBJ2-5; 7 nucleotides match TRBD1. Germline CDR1 and CDR2: MGHDK and SYGVNS. Trimming took 1 base from V and 1 from J; bases not matched to a gene: 6. CDR3 length equals 16 residues. The CDR3 region is CASSEWDGTVQETQYF. The CDR3 DNA sequence: TGTGCCAGCAGTGAATGGGACGGGACAGTCCAAGAGACCCAGTACTTC.

This chain joins TRBV19 and TRBJ2-1; no reliable D call. This CDR3 spans 13 amino acids. Trimming removed 5 bases from V and 4 bases from J, with 9 bases in between. CDR1 is LNHDA and CDR2 is SQIVND in the germline V gene (reference sequence). CDR3 DNA: TGTGCCAGTAGTCTAACTCCTTACAATGAGCAGTTCTTC. It is translated as CASSLTPYNEQFF.

The CDR3 spells CASSLGGFYGYTF. The CDR3 DNA follows: TGTGCCAGCAGTCTAGGGGGCTTCTATGGCTACACCTTC. The chain combines TRBV27 with TRBJ1-2; the match to TRBD1 covers 7 bases. The CDR3 totals 13 residues. Germline V CDR1 and CDR2: MNHEY, SMNVEV (reference sequence). V shed 5 bases, J shed 4 bases, and the junction held 4 bases outside the gene matches.

The rearrangement uses TRBV28 and TRBJ1-2; the match to TRBD1 covers 8 bases. The J segment lost 6 bases and the V segment lost 5 bases, leaving 8 bases of the junction unmatched. The CDR3 has 14 residues. Per the germline V gene, CDR1 is MDHEN and CDR2 is SYDVKM. In DNA, the CDR3 is TGTGCCAGCAGTACGCAGGGGGCTGGGGATGGCTACACCTTC. This sequence encodes CASSTQGAGDGYTF.

This chain joins TRBV9 and TRBJ2-1, with D perhaps TRBD1 (5 bases). Germline V gene data show CDR1 as SGDLS and CDR2 as YYNGEE. V lost 1 base and J lost 0, with 11 bases in between. The CDR3 spans 16 residues. CDR3 residues: CASSVQGRGSYNEQFF. The CDR3 region has the DNA TGTGCCAGCAGCGTACAGGGAAGAGGCTCCTACAATGAGCAGTTCTTC.

This clone occurred a few times. The chain is built from TRBV30 and TRBJ2-2, with TRBD2 matching 8 bases. The germline V gene has CDR1 GTSNPN and CDR2 SVGIG (reference sequence). J was trimmed by 6 bases and V by 0 bases; bases with no gene match: 12. This CDR3 is 17 amino acids long. This CDR3 is CAWSVAGELGMAGELFF. DNA for the CDR3: TGTGCCTGGAGTGTAGCGGGGGAACTAGGAATGGCCGGGGAGCTGTTTTTT. Based on the CDR3 plus reference TRBV30 and TRBJ2-2, the full variable domain is SQTIHQWPATLVQPVGSPLSLECTVEGTSNPNLYWYRQAAGRGLQLLFYSVGIGQISSEVPQNLSASRPQDRQFILSSKKLLLSDSGFYLCAWSVAGELGMAGELFFGEGSRLTVL.

In this sample, this clone turned up a few times. The chain employs TRBV5-1 and TRBJ2-7, with 9 bases matching TRBD2. The V gene end was trimmed by 4 bases and the J gene end by 7 bases; junction bases not matched to a gene: 15. CDR1 is SGHRS and CDR2 is YFSETQ in the germline V gene. There are 16 residues in the CDR3. The DNA for the CDR3 is TGCGCCAGCAGCCCACAGCGGGGGGCCCTTAGAACAGAGCAGTACTTC. Amino acids: CASSPQRGALRTEQYF.

The chain carries TRBV28 and TRBJ2-3; 8 bases fit TRBD2. After removal of 5 bases from V and 0 bases from J, the junction contained 1 base not matched to a gene. This CDR3 comprises 14 residues. CDR1 is MDHEN, CDR2 SYDVKM, per germline. The DNA of the CDR3 is TGTGCCAGCAGTAGCGGGGGTAGCACAGATACGCAGTATTTT. It yields the protein CASSSGGSTDTQYF. The entire variable domain, with the rest obtained from reference TRBV28 and TRBJ2-3, is as follows: DVKVTQSSRYLVKRTGEKVFLECVQDMDHENMFWYRQDPGLGLRLIYFSYDVKMKEKGDIPEGYSVSREKKERFSLILESASTNQTSMYLCASSSGGSTDTQYFGPGTRLTVL.

The chain is built from TRBV10-3 and TRBJ2-5; 7 bases are shared with TRBD2. The length of the CDR3 is 15 residues. From germline, CDR1 is ENHRY and CDR2 SYGVKD. J lost 2 bases, V lost 4 bases, and 7 bases had no gene match. The CDR3 loop reads CAISGHPSGQETQYF. The CDR3 nucleotides read TGTGCCATCAGTGGTCACCCTAGCGGTCAAGAGACCCAGTACTTC.

This chain joins TRBV2 and TRBJ1-2; D gene uncertain. V was trimmed by 10 bases and J by 4 bases, leaving 13 bases between them. This CDR3 has 12 amino acids. Germline lookup yields CDR1 SNHLY and CDR2 FYNNEI. CDR3 sequence reads: CATRGFGYGYTF. The CDR3 bases are TGTGCCACAAGAGGGTTTGGCTATGGCTACACCTTC.

The DNA of the CDR3 is TGTGCCAGCAGCCCAGCGACTAGCGGGTTTACCGAGCAGTTCTTC. Its translation is CASSPATSGFTEQFF. The rearrangement joins TRBV5-6 to TRBJ2-1; 10 bases are a match to TRBD2. Germline-derived CDR1 and CDR2 are SGHDT and YYEEEE. J gave up 10 bases and V 4 bases, and 11 bases lay outside the gene matches. This CDR3 is built from 15 residues.

The V gene is TRBV7-9, the J gene TRBJ2-3; 10 bases fit TRBD1. The germline gives CDR1 SEHNR, CDR2 FQNEAQ (reference sequence). V shed 5 bases, J shed 6 bases, and the junction held 14 bases outside the gene matches. The CDR3 is made up of 17 amino acids. CDR3 sequence reads: CASSPRQGAQGMDTQYF. The CDR3 DNA sequence: TGTGCCAGCAGCCCACGACAGGGGGCGCAAGGTATGGATACGCAGTATTTT.